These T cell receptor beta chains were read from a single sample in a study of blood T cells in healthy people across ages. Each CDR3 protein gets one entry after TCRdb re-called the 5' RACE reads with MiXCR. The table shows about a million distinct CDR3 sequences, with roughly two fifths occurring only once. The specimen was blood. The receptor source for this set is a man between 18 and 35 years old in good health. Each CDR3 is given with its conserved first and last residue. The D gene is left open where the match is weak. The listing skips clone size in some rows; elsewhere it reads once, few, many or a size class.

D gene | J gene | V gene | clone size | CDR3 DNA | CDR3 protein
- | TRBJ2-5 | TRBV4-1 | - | TGCGCCAGCAGCCAAGACGGTACTAGTGCAGAGACCCAGTACTTC | CASSQDGTSAETQYF
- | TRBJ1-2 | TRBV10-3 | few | TGTGCCATCAGTGAGTCGAAGAACACTCGGGATGGCTACACCTTC | CAISESKNTRDGYTF
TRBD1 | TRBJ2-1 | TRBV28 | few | TGTGCCAGCAGTTCTGACAGGGATCCCTTTGGGGGTTCCTACAATGAGCAGTTCTTC | CASSSDRDPFGGSYNEQFF
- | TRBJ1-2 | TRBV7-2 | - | TGTGCCAGCAGCTTAGAAGTGGGGGTATATGGCTATGGCTACACCTTC | CASSLEVGVYGYGYTF
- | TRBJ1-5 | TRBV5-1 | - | TGCGCCAGCAGTAGTACCTGGGTGAATCAGCCCCAGCATTTT | CASSSTWVNQPQHF
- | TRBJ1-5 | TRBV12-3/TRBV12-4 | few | TGTGCCAGCAGTTTTGATGTCAGTAGCGGGAATCAGCCCCAGCATTTT | CASSFDVSSGNQPQHF
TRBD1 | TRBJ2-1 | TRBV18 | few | TGTGCCAGCTCACCACTGGGGACAGGCGGAAACAATGAGCAGTTCTTC | CASSPLGTGGNNEQFF
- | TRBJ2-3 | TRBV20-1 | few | TGCAGTGCGGTCGACATAGGCACAGATACGCAGTATTTT | CSAVDIGTDTQYF
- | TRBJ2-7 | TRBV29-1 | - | TGCAGCGTTGAAGATCGGGGACCCTTGGGCCGTTACGAGCAGTACTTC | CSVEDRGPLGRYEQYF
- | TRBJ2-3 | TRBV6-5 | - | TGTGCCAGCAGTTACTCACCGCAGGGTGATACGCAGTATTTT | CASSYSPQGDTQYF
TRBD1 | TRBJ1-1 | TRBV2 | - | TGTGCCAGCAGCCACCCGAGGACAGGGCCGAACACTGAAGCTTTCTTT | CASSHPRTGPNTEAFF
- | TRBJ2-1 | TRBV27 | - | TGTGCCAGCAGTGCCCGACAGGGTGGGGTTTGGGGGGAATACAATGAGCAGTTCTTC | CASSARQGGVWGEYNEQFF
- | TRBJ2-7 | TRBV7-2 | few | TGTGCCAGCAGCACCCCGGACAGCTCCTACGAGCAGTACTTC | CASSTPDSSYEQYF
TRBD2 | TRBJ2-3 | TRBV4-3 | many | TGCGCCAGCAGCCAGCGCGCCCCTAGCGGGGTATATACAGATACGCAGTATTTT | CASSQRAPSGVYTDTQYF
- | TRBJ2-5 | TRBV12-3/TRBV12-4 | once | TGTGCCAGCAGTTCTCCTAGTCGAGAGACCCAGTACTTC | CASSSPSRETQYF
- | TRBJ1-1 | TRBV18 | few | TGTGCCAGCTCATCAGCGGGAAAAGAGAACACTGAAGCTTTCTTT | CASSSAGKENTEAFF
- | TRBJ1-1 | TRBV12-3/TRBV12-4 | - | TGTGCCAGCAGTTTAGTCCTGGGTTGGGGAAACACTGAAGCTTTCTTT | CASSLVLGWGNTEAFF
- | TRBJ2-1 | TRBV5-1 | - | TGCGCCAGCAGCCGCTCAGGGCTCGGGTCTTACAAGGAGCAGTTCTTC | CASSRSGLGSYKEQFF
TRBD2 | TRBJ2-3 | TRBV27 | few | TGTGCCAGCAGTCTGGGGGGGGAACGCTATACGCAGTATTTT | CASSLGGERYTQYF
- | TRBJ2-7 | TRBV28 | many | TGTGCCAGCAGTTTCTTTGACAGCGAGCAGTACTTC | CASSFFDSEQYF
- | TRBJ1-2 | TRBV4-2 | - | TGTACCAGCAGCCAAGAATCCGAAAACTATGGCTACACCTTC | CTSSQESENYGYTF
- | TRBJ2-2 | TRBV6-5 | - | TGTGCCAGCAGTTGGGTGGAGGGCACCGGGGAGCTGTTTTTT | CASSWVEGTGELFF
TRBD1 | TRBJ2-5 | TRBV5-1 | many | TGCGCCAGCAGCCATCGGGACAGGCAAGAGACCCAGTACTTC | CASSHRDRQETQYF
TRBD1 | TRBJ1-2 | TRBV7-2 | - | TGTGCCAGCAGCTCCAGGGACAGGGATCCTGGCTACACCTTC | CASSSRDRDPGYTF
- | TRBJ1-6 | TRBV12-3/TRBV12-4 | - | TGTGCCAGCAGTCGAGTGTTTAGCGATAGAACAGATTCACCCCTCCACTTT | CASSRVFSDRTDSPLHF
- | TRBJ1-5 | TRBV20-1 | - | TGCAGTGCTATCCGGGACGTAGGCAATCAGCCCCAGCATTTT | CSAIRDVGNQPQHF
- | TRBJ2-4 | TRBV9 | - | TGTGCCGGCAGCGTTCAGGGAGGAGCGGCCAAAAACATTCAGTACTTC | CAGSVQGGAAKNIQYF
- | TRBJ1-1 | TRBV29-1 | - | TGCAGCGTGAGGGCAGGGTACACTGAAGCTTTCTTT | CSVRAGYTEAFF
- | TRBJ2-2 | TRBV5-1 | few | TGCGCCAGCAGCCTCGGGACTTCCAACACCGGGGAGCTGTTTTTT | CASSLGTSNTGELFF
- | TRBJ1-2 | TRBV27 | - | TGTGCCAGCAGTTCCAGGGGTGCCACCGACCCCTATGGCTACACCTTC | CASSSRGATDPYGYTF
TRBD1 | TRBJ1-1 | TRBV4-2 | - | TGTGCCAGCAGCCAAGATCTGGGACAGAGGAACACTGAAGCTTTCTTT | CASSQDLGQRNTEAFF
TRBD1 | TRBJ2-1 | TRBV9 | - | TGTGCCAGCAGCGTAGAGGTACAGGGGGCGAGTGAGCAGTTCTTC | CASSVEVQGASEQFF
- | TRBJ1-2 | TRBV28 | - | TGTGCCAACAGTTTTGGCACAGGAGGCTATGGCTACACCTTC | CANSFGTGGYGYTF
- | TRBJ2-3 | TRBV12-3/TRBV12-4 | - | TGTGCCAGCAGTGTAGGACTGGGGAGCACAGATACGCAGTATTTT | CASSVGLGSTDTQYF
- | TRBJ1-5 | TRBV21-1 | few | TGTGCCACCAAAAGGACAGGGACCCAGCCCCAGCATTTT | CATKRTGTQPQHF
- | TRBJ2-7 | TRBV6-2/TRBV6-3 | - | TGTGCCAGCAGTTCCCTTGGGACGGTGACCTACGAGCAGTACTTC | CASSSLGTVTYEQYF
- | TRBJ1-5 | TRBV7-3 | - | TGTGCCAGCAGCGCATTGAGGCAGAGCGGCAATCAGCCCCAGCATTTT | CASSALRQSGNQPQHF
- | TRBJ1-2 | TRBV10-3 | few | TGTGCCATCAGTGAGTCATCGGTTGGCTACACCTTC | CAISESSVGYTF
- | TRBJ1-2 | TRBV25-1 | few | TGTGCCAGCAGTGAATATGCCAGGGAAGGCTACACCTTC | CASSEYAREGYTF
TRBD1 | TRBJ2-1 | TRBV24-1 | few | TGTGCCACCAGTGATTTCCCGGACAGGGGTTATGAGCAGTTCTTC | CATSDFPDRGYEQFF
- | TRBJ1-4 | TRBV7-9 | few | TGTGCCAGCAGCCCGAGGGCAGGGCTGTCTGAAAAACTGTTTTTT | CASSPRAGLSEKLFF
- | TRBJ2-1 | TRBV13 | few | TGTGCCAGCAGCTTAGCCCAGGCGGGGTACAATGAGCAGTTCTTC | CASSLAQAGYNEQFF
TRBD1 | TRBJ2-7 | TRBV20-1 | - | TGCAGTGCTAGAGATGCCCGGACAGGGGCCTACGAGCAGTACTTC | CSARDARTGAYEQYF
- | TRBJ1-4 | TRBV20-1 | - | TGCAGTGCCTTAAACACCGAGCTAGGGGAAAAACTGTTTTTT | CSALNTELGEKLFF
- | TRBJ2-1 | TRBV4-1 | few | TGCGCCAGCAGCCAAGCACAGGGACGCAATGAGCAGTTCTTC | CASSQAQGRNEQFF
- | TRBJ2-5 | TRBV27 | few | TGTGCCAGCAGTTTATCAGGGGATGGTCGCAATGAGCAGTACTTC | CASSLSGDGRNEQYF
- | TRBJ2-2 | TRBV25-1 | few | TGTGCCAGCAGTGACTATGACAACACCGGGGAGCTGTTTTTT | CASSDYDNTGELFF
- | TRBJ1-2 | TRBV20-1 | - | TGCAGTGCTAAAGGCAGCCGTAGAGATGGCTACACCTTC | CSAKGSRRDGYTF
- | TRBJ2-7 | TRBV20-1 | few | TGCAGTGCCGAGTCCACTACAGGGCGACACGAGCAGTACTTC | CSAESTTGRHEQYF
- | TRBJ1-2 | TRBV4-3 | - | TGCGCCAGCAGCCAAGAACTTCAGGGGACGGTTGGAGGCTACACCTTC | CASSQELQGTVGGYTF